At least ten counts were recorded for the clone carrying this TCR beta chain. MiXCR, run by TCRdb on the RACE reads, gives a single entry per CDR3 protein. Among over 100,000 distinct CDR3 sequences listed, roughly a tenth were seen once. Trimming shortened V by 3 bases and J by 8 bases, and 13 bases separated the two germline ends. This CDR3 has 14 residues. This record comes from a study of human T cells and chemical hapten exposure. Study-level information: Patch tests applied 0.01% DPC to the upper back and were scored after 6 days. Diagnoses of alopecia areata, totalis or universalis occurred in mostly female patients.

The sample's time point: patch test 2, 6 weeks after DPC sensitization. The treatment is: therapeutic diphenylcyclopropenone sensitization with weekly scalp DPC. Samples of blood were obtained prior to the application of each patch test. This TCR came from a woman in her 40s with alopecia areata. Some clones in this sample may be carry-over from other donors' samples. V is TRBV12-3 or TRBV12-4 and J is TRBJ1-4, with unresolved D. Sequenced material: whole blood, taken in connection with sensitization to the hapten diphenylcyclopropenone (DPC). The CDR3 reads CASSFGPPREKLFF. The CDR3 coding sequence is TGTGCCAGCAGTTTCGGGCCCCCACGGGAAAAACTGTTTTTT.